These 13 T cell receptor beta chains were all obtained from the same sample, sequenced in a study of OX40 agonist ivuxolimab in advanced cancers. Some clones are missing from TCRdb's copy, which holds only in-frame ones; the method was immunoSEQ multiplex PCR. The sample yields about 82,000 clones, less than 85% seen once. The sequencing here drew on CD4+ or CD8+ T cells sorted from blood, taken in a trial of the OX40 agonist ivuxolimab. The receptors come from an adult with an advanced solid tumor such as melanoma, head and neck, liver or kidney cancer.

The rearrangement links TRBV5-8 to TRBJ2-3; D is uncertain. Germline V gene sequence: CDR1 SGHTS, CDR2 YDEGEE. Trimming pared 4 bases from V and 5 bases from J, leaving 8 bases between. The CDR3 is 12 residues long. CDR3 amino acids: CASSLSKDTQYF. For the CDR3, the DNA is TGTGCCAGCAGCCTCTCGAAAGATACGCAGTATTTT.

The genes are TRBV5-1 and TRBJ2-1, with a possible D match to TRBD1 (7 bases). Trimming cost V 4 bases and J 0 bases, with 11 bases left between them. Germline V CDR1 and CDR2: SGHRS, YFSETQ. The CDR3 contains 15 residues. DNA of the CDR3: TGCGCCAGCAGCGGAGGGACAGACTCCTACAATGAGCAGTTCTTC. Protein sequence: CASSGGTDSYNEQFF.

V gene TRBV7-2 combines with J gene TRBJ1-2; TRBD1 is a possible D gene (6 bases). The CDR3 sequence is 14 residues long. The V and J ends lost 2 bases and 8 bases respectively, with 15 bases between them. Germline V gives CDR1 SGHTA, CDR2 FQGNSA. The CDR3: CASSLYSGAEGYTF. The CDR3 region has the DNA TGTGCCAGCAGCTTATACTCGGGGGCGGAGGGCTACACCTTC. Complete variable domain (other parts from reference TRBV7-2 and TRBJ1-2): GAGVSQSPSNKVTEKGKDVELRCDPISGHTALYWYRQSLGQGLEFLIYFQGNSAPDKSGLPSDRFSAERTGGSVSTLTIQRTQQEDSAVYLCASSLYSGAEGYTFGSGTRLTVV.

The V gene is TRBV27, the J gene TRBJ1-2; possibly TRBD1 for D (6 bases). In germline, CDR1 is MNHEY, CDR2 SMNVEV (reference sequence). V lost 2 bases to trimming and J lost 3 bases, with 16 bases between them. The CDR3 is made up of 16 amino acids. For the CDR3, the DNA is TGTGCCAGCAGTTTAAGGGCAGGGGAAGAATACTATGGCTACACCTTC. Translating gives CASSLRAGEEYYGYTF.

The gene calls are TRBV7-2 and TRBJ1-2; D remains unclear. CDR3 size: 14 residues. Trimming took 5 bases from V and 2 from J, leaving 12 bases between them. Germline CDR1 and CDR2: SGHTA and FQGNSA. The CDR3 loop is CASSPRNVNYGYTF. Written as DNA, the CDR3 is TGTGCCAGCAGCCCCCGGAACGTAAACTATGGCTACACCTTC.

CDR3 nucleotides: TGTGCCATCAAGACGGCCCAAGAGACCCAGTACTTC. Translated: CAIKTAQETQYF. The rearrangement links TRBV10-3 to TRBJ2-5, with D hard to call. Trimming removed 7 bases from V and 1 base from J, with 7 bases in between. CDR1 is ENHRY and CDR2 is SYGVKD in the germline V gene. This CDR3 has 12 residues.

The chain couples TRBV7-6 to TRBJ2-5, with D unclear. The CDR3 covers 15 residues. Germline V lookup: CDR1 SGHVS, CDR2 FNYEAQ. V was pared by 0 bases and J by 0 bases, with 8 bases between. For the CDR3, the DNA is TGTGCCAGCAGCTTAGCTATGTTGTACCAAGAGACCCAGTACTTC. Translation gives CASSLAMLYQETQYF.

This clone was observed a handful of times. The chain uses TRBV18 and TRBJ1-3; no clear D. V was pared by 2 bases and J by 3 bases, with 8 bases between. The CDR3 consists of 14 residues. Looked up from germline, CDR1 is KGHSH and CDR2 is LQKENI. The CDR3 bases are TGTGCCAGCTCACCAGGCGGGCTTGGAAACACCATATATTTT. Its protein is CASSPGGLGNTIYF.

The chain links TRBV6-5 to TRBJ2-7; D uncertain. Germline assignment: CDR1 MNHEY and CDR2 SVGAGI. The CDR3 is made up of 12 amino acids. The germline V and J ends were trimmed by 5 bases and 6 bases, with 11 bases remaining between them. The chain's CDR3 is CASSRGPFEQYF. The CDR3 nucleotides are TGTGCCAGCAGTCGTGGACCCTTCGAGCAGTACTTC.

This chain joins TRBV7-2 and TRBJ1-2; D is ambiguous. The CDR3 loop spans 12 amino acids. Germline values: CDR1 SGHTA, CDR2 FQGNSA. Trimming took off 3 bases at V and 6 bases at J, with 8 bases between the two ends. Here the CDR3 DNA reads TGTGCCAGCAGCTTTCGGATTGATGGCTACACCTTC. It encodes CASSFRIDGYTF.

Remarks on this clone: Other DNA sequences of this sample code for an identical CDR3. The chain employs TRBV4-2 and TRBJ1-5; D unclear. CDR1 is LGHNA, CDR2 YNFKEQ, per germline. CDR3 length equals 13 residues. Trimming shortened V by 0 bases and J by 6 bases, and 6 bases separated the two germline ends. The chain's CDR3 is CASSQDTGQPQHF. The CDR3 region has the DNA TGTGCCAGCAGCCAAGACACGGGTCAGCCCCAGCATTTT.

This clone showed up just once. The chain uses TRBV21-1 and TRBJ1-5; TRBD1 was called by the table and not checked on the DNA. TRBV21-1 is a pseudogene. CDR3 length equals 17 residues. The CDR3 protein is CASSIDGHPYSNQPQHF. CDR3 sequence (DNA): TGTGCCAGCAGCATAGATGGACATCCTTATAGCAATCAGCCCCAGCATTTT.

Only one count was recorded for this clone. The CDR3, as DNA: TGTGCCAGCTCTCCCAGGGATACCTACGAGCAGTACTTC. Translated, it gives CASSPRDTYEQYF. The gene calls are TRBV18 and TRBJ2-7; a weak D match, TRBD1 (5 bases). The CDR3 contains 13 residues. Germline lookup yields CDR1 KGHSH and CDR2 LQKENI. V lost 6 bases to trimming and J lost 2 bases, with 11 bases between them.